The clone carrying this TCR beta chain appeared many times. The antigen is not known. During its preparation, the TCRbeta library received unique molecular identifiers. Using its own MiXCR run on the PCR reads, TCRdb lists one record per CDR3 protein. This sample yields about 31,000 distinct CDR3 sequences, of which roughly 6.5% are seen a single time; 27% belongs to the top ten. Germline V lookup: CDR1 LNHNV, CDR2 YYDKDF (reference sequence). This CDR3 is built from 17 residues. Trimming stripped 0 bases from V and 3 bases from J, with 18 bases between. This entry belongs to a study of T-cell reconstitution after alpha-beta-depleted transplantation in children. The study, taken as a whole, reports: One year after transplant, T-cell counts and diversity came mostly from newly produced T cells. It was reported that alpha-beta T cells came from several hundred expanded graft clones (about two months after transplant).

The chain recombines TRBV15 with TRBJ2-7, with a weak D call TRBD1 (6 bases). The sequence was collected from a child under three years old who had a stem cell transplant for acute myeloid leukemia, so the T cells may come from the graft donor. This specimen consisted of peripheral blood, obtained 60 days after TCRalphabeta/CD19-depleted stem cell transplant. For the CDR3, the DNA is TGTGCCACCAGCAGAGATCTCCGACAGGCCATCCGCTACGAGCAGTACTTC. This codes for CATSRDLRQAIRYEQYF.